This T cell receptor beta chain was found in a study of memory CD4+ T cells and cytomegalovirus serostatus. Background on the study: Of the healthy Belgian adults, 9 were CMV seropositive and fewer than 30 seronegative. Study findings and constraints: Median bootstrapped AUC for CMV status was approximately 0.96 originally, just under 0.93 US-trained.

Single viable CD3+CD4+CD8-CD45RO+ cells were sorted as the memory CD4+ T cells. After thawing, CD4+ T cells were positively selected. A remark on this clone: Antigen specificity is unknown.

The method was immunoSEQ multiplex PCR; TCRdb's version includes in-frame clones alone and lacks a portion of them. The table records 50,000 to 60,000 clones, around 83% of them present only once. Per germline, CDR1 LGHNA and CDR2 YNFKEQ. Losses at the gene ends were 4 bases for V and 9 bases for J; bases not matched to a gene: 15. CDR3 size: 16 residues. The TCR comes from an adult in good health and CMV-seropositive. The V call is TRBV4-2, the J call TRBJ2-1; 7 bases line up with TRBD1. Sequencing was done on a sample of memory CD4+ T cells from blood. CDR3 sequence (DNA): TGTGCCAGCAGCCCCACGAGACAGGGACGGTTGGGTGAGCAGTTCTTC. Residues: CASSPTRQGRLGEQFF.